Given below is one T cell receptor (beta chain) in context. Antigen specificity is unknown. CDR1 and CDR2 from the germline V gene are LNHDA and SQIVND (reference sequence). CDR3 size: 12 residues. The V end lost 2 bases, the J end lost 4 bases, and 4 bases lay between the germline ends. Nashville, Tennessee was home to all donors, who were Caucasian adults. These data belong to a study of shared clonotypes between healthy human individuals. Whole-study context: Every donor yielded three CD4 naive, three CD4 memory, two CD8 naive and one CD8 memory plate.

Whole-study findings and limits: Non-shared clonotypes showed lower generation probabilities than clonotypes common to all four donors.

Data came from immunoSEQ multiplex PCR; TCRdb stores just in-frame clones and leaves some out. This table has approximately 700,000 clones, around 73% appearing once. The clonotype comes from a woman aged 25 to 45 in good health. The chain is built from TRBV19 and TRBJ2-3; unclear D gene. Sequencing was done on a sample of memory CD4+ T cells sorted from blood. Regarding subset: CD45RA-negative fraction. The CDR3 nucleotides are TGTGCCAGTAGTATAATGGCAGATACGCAGTATTTT. It is translated as CASSIMADTQYF.